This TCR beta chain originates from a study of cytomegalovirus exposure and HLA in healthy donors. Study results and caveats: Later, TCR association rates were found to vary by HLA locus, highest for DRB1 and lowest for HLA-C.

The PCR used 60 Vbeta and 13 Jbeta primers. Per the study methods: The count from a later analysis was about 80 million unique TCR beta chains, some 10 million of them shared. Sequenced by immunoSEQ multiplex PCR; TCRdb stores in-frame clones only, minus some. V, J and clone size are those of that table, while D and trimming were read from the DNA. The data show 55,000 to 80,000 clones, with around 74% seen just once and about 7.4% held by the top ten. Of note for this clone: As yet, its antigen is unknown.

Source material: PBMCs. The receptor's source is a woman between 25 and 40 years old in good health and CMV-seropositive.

Written as DNA, the CDR3 is TGCGCCAGCAGCCAAGATGTTTACGGACTAGCGGGTAATCTCAAGGAAGAGACCCAGTACTTC. Amino acids: CASSQDVYGLAGNLKEETQYF. The chain uses TRBV4-3 and TRBJ2-5, with TRBD2 matching over 11 bases. The CDR3 is made up of 21 amino acids. Germline lookup yields CDR1 LGHNA and CDR2 YSLEER. After removal of 0 bases from V and 3 bases from J, the junction contained 18 bases not matched to a gene.